Here is one TCR beta chain with its context. The table came from immunoSEQ multiplex PCR; TCRdb's copy has only in-frame clones and leaves some out. The sample has 20,000 to 30,000 clones; around 86% are singletons. The source of the sample is a study of control samples from healthy donors and cancer patients. Trimming stripped 6 bases from V and 9 bases from J, with 14 bases between. The CDR3 is 12 residues long. Sequenced: PBMCs. The clonotype was recovered from a man in his 60s with colorectal cancer. The chain recombines TRBV12-3 or TRBV12-4 with TRBJ1-1; D unclear. DNA of the CDR3: TGTGCCAGCAGCCTGATTGTAGGTAAAGCTTTCTTT. Translated: CASSLIVGKAFF.